This TCR beta chain is drawn from a study of PD-1 blockade in classical Hodgkin lymphoma. Findings of the study overall: A reduction in baseline TCR diversity was reportedly seen in newly diagnosed patients relative to healthy donors. Repertoire differences have undefined causes, possibly disease activity or prior therapy.

Stated time point: newly diagnosed, previously untreated cHL patient sample. Serving as comparison were PBMCs from newly diagnosed, untreated classical Hodgkin lymphoma, which were sequenced alongside the relapsed/refractory trial patients. Clones were sequenced by immunoSEQ multiplex PCR, and TCRdb holds only the in-frame ones, with some missing. The table includes fewer than 90,000 clones, over 90% detected once. V lost 2 bases to trimming and J lost 3 bases, with 13 bases between them. The length of the CDR3 is 15 residues. Looked up from germline, CDR1 is SGHTA and CDR2 is FQGNSA. As to this clone: Its antigen is as yet unknown.

The clonotype comes from a human donor with classical Hodgkin lymphoma. V usage is TRBV7-2 and J usage is TRBJ1-1, with a weak D call TRBD1 (5 bases). The sample consisted of peripheral blood mononuclear cells (PBMCs). CDR3 in amino acids: CASSLRGSLDTEAFF. CDR3 DNA: TGTGCCAGCAGCTTAAGGGGAAGTTTGGACACTGAAGCTTTCTTT. Drawing the rest from reference TRBV7-2 and TRBJ1-1, the complete variable domain is GAGVSQSPSNKVTEKGKDVELRCDPISGHTALYWYRQSLGQGLEFLIYFQGNSAPDKSGLPSDRFSAERTGGSVSTLTIQRTQQEDSAVYLCASSLRGSLDTEAFFGQGTRLTVV.